This is a list of T cell receptor beta chains from one sample in a study of cytomegalovirus exposure and HLA in healthy donors. Profiling relied on immunoSEQ multiplex PCR, and the TCRdb table lists in-frame clones only, not all of them. The data show 150,000 to 200,000 clones, around 82% seen once. Specimen: PBMCs. These receptor sequences come from a boy younger than 18 in good health and CMV-seronegative. Both conserved end residues are part of each CDR3. The D gene is left open where the match is weak. Not every row has a clone size; where given, it reads once, few, many or a size class.

TRBV30,NA,TRBD2,TRBJ2-7,CAWSGGTSGTYEQYF,TGTGCCTGGAGTGGCGGGACTAGCGGGACCTACGAGCAGTACTTC
TRBV9,NA,NA,TRBJ1-3,CASSVSGDSGNTIYF,TGTGCCAGCAGCGTATCAGGGGACTCTGGAAACACCATATATTTT
TRBV19,NA,TRBD1,TRBJ1-4,CASRLRRTGVNRDEKLFF,TGTGCCAGTAGATTAAGACGGACAGGGGTTAATCGGGATGAAAAACTGTTTTTT
TRBV14,NA,NA,TRBJ2-2,CASSHGPRGRGRGNTGELFF,TGTGCCAGCAGCCATGGTCCACGAGGGCGGGGCCGAGGAAACACCGGGGAGCTGTTTTTT
TRBV5-1,NA,NA,TRBJ1-1,CASSLAGVRAFF,TGCGCCAGCAGCTTGGCAGGGGTGCGAGCTTTCTTT
TRBV29-1,NA,TRBD1,TRBJ2-1,CSVRGTGRKFF,TGCAGCGTCCGGGGGACAGGGAGGAAGTTCTTC
TRBV7-9,NA,TRBD1,TRBJ1-1,CASSLAGTGNTEAFF,TGTGCCAGCAGCTTAGCCGGGACAGGGAACACTGAAGCTTTCTTT
TRBV4-1,NA,NA,TRBJ2-2,CASSQDYRANTGELFF,TGCGCCAGCAGCCAAGACTACAGGGCGAACACCGGGGAGCTGTTTTTT
TRBV29-1,NA,NA,TRBJ2-2,CSVGAIEGGELFF,TGCAGCGTTGGCGCGATCGAGGGCGGGGAGCTGTTTTTT
TRBV11-2,once,TRBD1,TRBJ1-4,CASSAGQAKGEKLFF,TGTGCCAGCAGCGCGGGACAGGCAAAGGGTGAAAAACTGTTTTTT
TRBV9,NA,NA,TRBJ1-3,CASSEGGVGNTIYF,TGTGCCAGCAGCGAGGGGGGGGTGGGAAACACCATATATTTT
TRBV5-1,few,NA,TRBJ1-1,CASSVERVGVTEAFF,TGCGCCAGCAGCGTGGAGCGGGTAGGTGTCACTGAAGCTTTCTTT
TRBV5-1,NA,NA,TRBJ1-1,CASSRGQNTEAFF,TGCGCCAGCAGCCGGGGACAGAACACTGAAGCTTTCTTT
TRBV6-5,once,NA,TRBJ2-7,CASRDFHEQYF,TGTGCCAGCAGGGACTTCCACGAGCAGTACTTC
TRBV28,NA,TRBD2,TRBJ2-1,CASRMSGGGPSSNEQFF,TGTGCCAGCAGGATGAGCGGGGGAGGGCCCTCCAGTAATGAGCAGTTCTTC
TRBV6-6,NA,NA,TRBJ1-1,CASSPTTGEAFF,TGTGCCAGCAGCCCAACCACAGGTGAAGCTTTCTTT
TRBV18,NA,TRBD1,TRBJ1-2,CASSPFGQGPTGGYTF,TGTGCCAGCTCACCATTCGGACAGGGACCCACGGGCGGCTACACCTTC
TRBV27,once,NA,TRBJ1-1,CASSPEEGTEAFF,TGTGCCAGCAGTCCAGAGGAGGGCACTGAAGCTTTCTTT
TRBV2,NA,NA,TRBJ1-1,CASKGRKAEAFF,TGTGCCAGCAAAGGGAGGAAGGCTGAAGCTTTCTTT
TRBV2,NA,TRBD2,TRBJ2-3,CASRRASGRATDTQYF,TGTGCCAGCCGACGGGCTAGCGGGAGGGCTACAGATACGCAGTATTTT
TRBV4-1,NA,TRBD1,TRBJ1-2,CASSQSTFHGTEKNGYTF,TGCGCCAGCAGCCAATCCACGTTCCACGGGACAGAGAAAAATGGCTACACCTTC
TRBV9,NA,NA,TRBJ1-2,CASSVSVGGSEIDGYTF,TGTGCCAGCAGCGTATCTGTTGGGGGGTCGGAGATTGATGGCTACACCTTC
TRBV28,NA,NA,TRBJ2-7,CASSLAVEQYF,TGTGCCAGCAGTTTAGCGGTGGAGCAGTACTTC
TRBV6-7,NA,TRBD2,TRBJ2-2,CASSYPSGNTGELFF,TGTGCCAGCAGTTACCCTAGCGGTAACACCGGGGAGCTGTTTTTT
TRBV7-9,NA,NA,TRBJ2-7,CASSLSGNPYEQYF,TGTGCCAGCAGCTTATCGGGGAATCCCTACGAGCAGTACTTC
TRBV11-2,NA,TRBD1,TRBJ1-4,CASSLKTGKEKLFF,TGTGCCAGCAGCTTAAAGACAGGGAAAGAAAAACTGTTTTTT
TRBV11-2,NA,TRBD2,TRBJ2-7,CASRKLAGYYTSSYEQYF,TGTGCCAGCAGGAAACTAGCGGGATATTACACAAGCTCCTACGAGCAGTACTTC
TRBV27,NA,TRBD1,TRBJ2-7,CASSLGGGQMGYEQYF,TGTGCCAGCAGTTTAGGTGGGGGACAGATGGGCTACGAGCAGTACTTC